This T cell receptor (beta chain) was sequenced for a study of Tregs in tolerant kidney transplant recipients. Whole-study results and caveats: Tregs expanded with activated donor B cells seemed most donor-specific.

Libraries were prepared by immunoSEQ multiplex PCR; TCRdb keeps only in-frame clonotypes and omits some of them. The sample has about 240,000 clones; around 81% are singletons. Note on this clone: Its antigen is not known.

J was trimmed by 1 base and V by 0 bases; bases with no gene match: 16. The germline CDR1 and CDR2 sequences are LGHNT and FRNRAP. There are 20 residues in the CDR3. This receptor was identified in a human donor in good health. Sequencing was done on a sample of CD4+ T cells from blood. V is TRBV12-5 and J is TRBJ1-1; 8 bases agree with TRBD1. CDR3 in amino acids: CASGLVTFSGDRWGNTEAFF. The CDR3 DNA reads as TGTGCTAGTGGTTTGGTGACTTTCTCCGGGGACAGGTGGGGGAACACTGAAGCTTTCTTT.